Here is one T cell receptor beta chain with its context. CDR1 is MNHEY and CDR2 is SVGEGT in the germline V gene. The CDR3 totals 15 residues. V trimming: 4 bases; J trimming: 1 base; junction bases outside the gene matches: 6. The authors reverse transcribed about 0.45 to 1 ug RNA with random hexamers. Each CDR3 protein gets one entry after TCRdb re-called the immunoSEQ multiplex PCR reads with MiXCR. This table holds about 25,000 distinct CDR3 sequences, around 94% found once. This entry is derived from a study of CD8 T cells in Susac syndrome. The clonotype originates from a human donor in good health. The sequencing input was CD8+ T cells from PBMCs. The rearrangement joins TRBV6-2 or TRBV6-3 to TRBJ2-5; 7 bases map to TRBD2. CDR3 region: CASSFTSGAQETQYF. CDR3 DNA sequence: TGTGCCAGCAGTTTTACCAGCGGGGCCCAAGAGACCCAGTACTTC.